The entry that follows covers one T cell receptor (beta chain) sequence. The antigen is not known. This record belongs to a study of T cells after yellow fever vaccination. The study, taken as a whole, reports: At 95% to 97% for CD4 and around 91% for CD8, most primary-vaccination clones showed up again after the booster. Weaker overall was a secondary response that nonetheless peaked faster, on day 5 versus 15.

Template-switching 5'RACE yielded the TCR cDNA; a universal primer site and UMIs were added in the process. TCRdb re-derived calls from the 5' RACE reads in MiXCR, one entry per CDR3 protein. The sample shows around 530,000 distinct CDR3 sequences, roughly a sixth of them seen only once. V dropped 5 bases and J dropped 3; count of bases not matched to a gene: 9. The CDR3 is 16 amino acids. From germline, CDR1 is ENHRY and CDR2 SYGVKD. This receptor was taken from a man aged 18 to 29 who received the YFV17D yellow fever vaccine. Sequencing was performed on PBMCs, taken 4 to 6 days after the first yellow fever vaccination. The gene calls are TRBV10-3 and TRBJ2-5, with 10 bases identical to TRBD2. The CDR3 reads CAISQYSGGPEETQYF. The DNA for the CDR3 is TGTGCCATCAGTCAATATAGCGGGGGGCCTGAAGAGACCCAGTACTTC.